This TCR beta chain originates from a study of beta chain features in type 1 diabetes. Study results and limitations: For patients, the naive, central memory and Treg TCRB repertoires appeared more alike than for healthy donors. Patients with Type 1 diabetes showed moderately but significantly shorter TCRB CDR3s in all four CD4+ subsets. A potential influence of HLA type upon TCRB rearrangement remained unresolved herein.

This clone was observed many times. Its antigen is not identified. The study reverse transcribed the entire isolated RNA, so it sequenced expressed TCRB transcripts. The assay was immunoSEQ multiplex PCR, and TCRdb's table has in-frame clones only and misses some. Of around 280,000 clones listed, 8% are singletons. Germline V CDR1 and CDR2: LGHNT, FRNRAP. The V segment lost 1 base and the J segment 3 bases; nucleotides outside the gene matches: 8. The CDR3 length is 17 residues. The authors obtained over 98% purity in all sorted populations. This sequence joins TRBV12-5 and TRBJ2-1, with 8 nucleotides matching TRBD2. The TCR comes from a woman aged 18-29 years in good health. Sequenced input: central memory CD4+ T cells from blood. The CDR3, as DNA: TGTGCTAGTGGTTTGGCCCTAGGCGCGGGGGGCTACAATGAGCAGTTCTTC. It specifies CASGLALGAGGYNEQFF.